The 14 T cell receptor beta chains presented below share a single source sample, sequenced in a study of PD-L1 blockade in urothelial cancer. Some clones are missing from TCRdb's copy, which holds only in-frame ones; the method was immunoSEQ multiplex PCR. The sample gives around 100,000 clones, roughly 91% of which show up once; 1.5% to 2.5% is in the top ten. The time point is: pretreatment peripheral blood. The sample here was PBMCs, taken around atezolizumab (anti-PD-L1) treatment. These receptors originate from a man aged 55 to 70 with urothelial cancer.

Here the CDR3 reads CASSLNRVEAFF. CDR3 sequence (DNA): TGTGCCAGCAGCCTAAACAGGGTTGAAGCTTTCTTT. The chain recombines TRBV5-6 with TRBJ1-1, with a tentative D call TRBD1 (6 bases). Germline V gene data show CDR1 as SGHDT and CDR2 as YYEEEE. V shed 4 bases and J shed 7 bases, with 11 bases lying between them. The CDR3 loop spans 12 amino acids.

In its sample, this clone was seen once. This chain links TRBV5-1 with TRBJ2-4; 12 positions match TRBD2. The V gene end was trimmed by 2 bases and the J gene end by 8 bases; junction bases not matched to a gene: 5. Germline V gene sequence: CDR1 SGHRS, CDR2 YFSETQ. CDR3 size: 15 residues. The CDR3 region has the DNA TGCGCCAGCAGCTTCCTAGCGGGAGGGCAATACATTCAGTACTTC. Translating it yields CASSFLAGGQYIQYF.

The V gene is TRBV9, the J gene TRBJ1-4; D is unresolved. The CDR3 has 16 amino acids. V lost 3 bases and J 0 bases, leaving 12 bases between the germline ends. Germline-derived CDR1 and CDR2 are SGDLS and YYNGEE. The DNA for the CDR3 is TGTGCCAGCAGCGCCGAGGTCGGTGCAACTAATGAAAAACTGTTTTTT. This translates into CASSAEVGATNEKLFF.

The V gene is TRBV19, the J gene TRBJ1-5; 7 nucleotides align to TRBD1. CDR1 is LNHDA and CDR2 is SQIVND in the germline V gene (reference sequence). The J segment lost 3 bases and the V segment lost 8 bases, leaving 10 bases of the junction unmatched. This CDR3 has 15 amino acids. Here the CDR3 reads CASEGAGGNNQPQHF. The CDR3 bases are TGTGCCAGTGAGGGGGCAGGGGGGAACAATCAGCCCCAGCATTTT.

The chain is built from TRBV30 and TRBJ1-5, with TRBD1 as a possible D gene (5 bases). V lost 5 bases and J lost 2, with 10 bases in between. The germline V gene has CDR1 GTSNPN and CDR2 SVGIG (reference sequence). This CDR3 has 13 amino acids. CDR3 nucleotides: TGTGCCTGGGACAGAGAGGGCAATCAGCCCCAGCATTTT. It codes for CAWDREGNQPQHF.

This sequence joins TRBV28 and TRBJ2-7; D not certain. Germline V gene lookup returns CDR1 MDHEN and CDR2 SYDVKM. The CDR3 runs to 13 residues. The germline V and J ends were trimmed by 4 bases and 3 bases, with 10 bases remaining between them. CDR3 amino acids: CASSSHSNYEQYF. In DNA form, the CDR3 reads TGTGCCAGCAGTTCCCATAGTAACTACGAGCAGTACTTC.

This clone was seen once. The chain carries TRBV7-6 and TRBJ2-7; D is unresolved. The CDR3 loop spans 12 amino acids. Trimming left V 2 bases short and J 3 bases short, with 5 bases between. Germline values: CDR1 SGHVS, CDR2 FNYEAQ. The CDR3 spells CASSLLGYEQYF. The DNA for the CDR3 is TGTGCCAGCAGCTTACTAGGCTACGAGCAGTACTTC.

The chain is built from TRBV9 and TRBJ2-5; 9 bases fit TRBD2. The CDR3 length is 14 residues. Unmatched junction bases numbered 6, after V lost 4 bases and J lost 5 bases. Germline V gene data show CDR1 as SGDLS and CDR2 as YYNGEE. CDR3 loop: CASSPSGGRETQYF. CDR3 nucleotide sequence: TGTGCCAGCAGCCCCAGCGGGGGGCGGGAGACCCAGTACTTC.

The rearrangement joins TRBV18 to TRBJ1-2; D is unresolved. The CDR3 extends over 13 amino acids. V was clipped by 2 bases and J by 8 bases, with 12 bases between them. Germline values: CDR1 KGHSH, CDR2 LQKENI. The CDR3 sequence: CASSPAKREGYTF. For the CDR3, the DNA is TGTGCCAGCTCACCAGCTAAAAGGGAGGGCTACACCTTC.

This clone came up a few times. V usage is TRBV15 and J usage is TRBJ2-6; 11 bases agree with TRBD1. The J segment lost 2 bases and the V segment lost 4 bases, leaving 10 bases of the junction unmatched. The CDR3 contains 19 residues. Germline lookup yields CDR1 LNHNV and CDR2 YYDKDF (reference sequence). CDR3 sequence: CATSTPAGTGGPGANVLTF. In DNA, the CDR3 is TGTGCCACCAGCACCCCAGCGGGGACAGGGGGACCTGGGGCCAACGTCCTGACTTTC.

This clone came up once. The J gene is TRBJ1-6, the V gene TRBV5-1; 9 positions agree with TRBD1. The CDR3 is 16 residues long. The germline V gene encodes CDR1 SGHRS and CDR2 YFSETQ. Trimming at V came to 3 bases and at J to 5 bases, leaving 6 bases not matched to a gene. CDR3 DNA sequence: TGCGCCAGCAGCTCCTTACAGGGGGCGAATAATTCACCCCTCCACTTT. This codes for CASSSLQGANNSPLHF.

V and J are TRBV6-1 and TRBJ1-2; D is unclear. V lost 3 bases and J lost 5, with 4 bases in between. The CDR3 runs 11 residues. Germline lookup yields CDR1 MNHNS and CDR2 SASEGT. The CDR3 is CASSETYGYTF. CDR3 DNA sequence: TGTGCCAGCAGTGAGACTTATGGCTACACCTTC.

The chain carries TRBV11-2 and TRBJ2-7, with 7 bases identical to TRBD1. CDR3 length equals 15 residues. Germline V lookup: CDR1 SGHAT, CDR2 FQNNGV. Trimming removed 1 base from V and 7 bases from J; junction bases left unmatched: 10. The CDR3 nucleotides are TGTGCCAGCAGCTTAGCTGGGACAGAGACTATAGAGCAGTACTTC. Translation gives CASSLAGTETIEQYF. Full variable domain (missing parts from reference TRBV11-2 and TRBJ2-7): EAGVAQSPRYKIIEKRQSVAFWCNPISGHATLYWYQQILGQGPKLLIQFQNNGVVDDSQLPKDRFSAERLKGVDSTLKIQPAKLEDSAVYLCASSLAGTETIEQYFGPGTRLTVT.

The gene calls are TRBV9 and TRBJ1-6, with D uncertain. Trimming removed 3 bases at V and 9 bases at J, with 13 bases between. CDR3 length: 14 residues. Looked up from germline, CDR1 is SGDLS and CDR2 is YYNGEE. The chain's CDR3 is CASSAQQIGSPLHF. The DNA of the CDR3 is TGTGCCAGCAGCGCACAGCAAATAGGTTCACCCCTCCACTTT. The full variable domain, its missing parts supplied by reference TRBV9 and TRBJ1-6, is DSGVTQTPKHLITATGQRVTLRCSPRSGDLSVYWYQQSLDQGLQFLIQYYNGEERAKGNILERFSAQQFPDLHSELNLSSLELGDSALYFCASSAQQIGSPLHFGNGTRLTVT.